A single sample gave rise to the 13 T cell receptor beta chains below, sequenced in a study of identical twins. In TCRdb, the 5' RACE reads were re-called with MiXCR into one record per CDR3 protein. The sample lists under 1 million distinct CDR3 sequences, 9% to 15% occurring once. This same sample was also part of a study on yellow fever vaccine responses in identical twins.

The sequencing input was PBMCs. The source is a woman between 18 and 29 years old in good health.

The chain employs TRBV2 and TRBJ2-3, with 9 nucleotides matching TRBD1. V lost 8 bases and J lost 5; bases outside the gene matches: 8. CDR1 is SNHLY, CDR2 FYNNEI, per germline. This CDR3 has 14 residues. Here the CDR3 reads CASSRDRVRDTQYF. The DNA of the CDR3 is TGTGCCAGCTCCCGGGACAGGGTTCGAGATACGCAGTATTTT.

The rearrangement uses TRBV5-1 and TRBJ2-2, with 11 nucleotides matching TRBD2. This CDR3 is built from 16 residues. Germline CDR1 reads SGHRS; CDR2 reads YFSETQ. After removal of 5 bases from V and 4 bases from J, the junction contained 7 bases not matched to a gene. Here the CDR3 reads CASSPASGGSTGELFF. In DNA, the CDR3 is TGCGCCAGCAGTCCTGCTAGCGGGGGGAGCACCGGGGAGCTGTTTTTT.

This chain uses TRBV20-1 with TRBJ2-5; 9 bases are shared with TRBD2. The CDR3 sequence is 13 residues long. V shed 1 base, J shed 4 bases, and the junction held 1 base outside the gene matches. From germline, CDR1 is DFQATT and CDR2 SNEGSKA (reference sequence). This CDR3 reads CSARGGGGETQYF. The CDR3 DNA reads as TGCAGTGCTAGAGGCGGGGGGGGAGAGACCCAGTACTTC.

V and J are TRBV6-1 and TRBJ2-7; maybe TRBD1 (6 bases). Trimming removed 10 bases from V and 3 bases from J, with 19 bases in between. There are 14 residues in the CDR3. Germline assignment: CDR1 MNHNS and CDR2 SASEGT. DNA of the CDR3: TGTGCCACCCAAGGACAGCCTCCTAACTACGAGCAGTACTTC. Protein: CATQGQPPNYEQYF.

This clonotype was detected only a few times. The chain has TRBV10-2 and TRBJ2-1, with D unresolved. Trimming cost V 10 bases and J 8 bases, with 15 bases left between them. Germline CDR1 reads WSHSY; CDR2 reads SAAADI. CDR3 length equals 12 residues. The CDR3 region has the DNA TGCGCCATAAGTATGGTTGGCGATGAGCAGTTCTTC. Its protein is CAISMVGDEQFF.

The gene calls are TRBV2 and TRBJ1-4; the D gene is possibly TRBD1 (5 bases). Germline V lookup: CDR1 SNHLY, CDR2 FYNNEI. CDR3 length: 15 residues. The V end lost 6 bases, the J end lost 6 bases, and 17 bases lay between the germline ends. CDR3 DNA: TGTGCCAGCAGCGCCCCATGGGACGGGGATGAAAAACTGTTTTTT. It translates to CASSAPWDGDEKLFF.

The rearrangement links TRBV4-2 to TRBJ1-1; D perhaps matches TRBD1 (5 bases). The CDR3 is 14 amino acids. The germline gives CDR1 LGHNA, CDR2 YNFKEQ. With 1 base removed from V and 8 bases from J, the gap between germline ends came to 14 bases. The CDR3 DNA reads as TGTGCCAGCAGCCAAGTTGTAGGGGCCATGGAAGCTTTCTTT. It encodes CASSQVVGAMEAFF.

About this clonotype itself: Compared with germline, one end of the junction differs, possibly owing to a read error. The chain carries TRBV18 and TRBJ2-1, with 11 bases that match TRBD2. This CDR3 is 16 amino acids long. Germline CDR1 is KGHSH and CDR2 is LQKENI. The DNA for the CDR3 is TGTGCCAGCTCACTACTAACTAGCGGGGGCTACTATGAGCAGTTCTTC. This encodes CASSLLTSGGYYEQFF. Combining the CDR3 with reference TRBV18 and TRBJ2-1 gives the whole variable domain NAGVMQNPRHLVRRRGQEARLRCSPMKGHSHVYWYRQLPEEGLKFMVYLQKENIIDESGMPKERFSAEFPKEGPSILRIQQVVRGDSAAYFCASSLLTSGGYYEQFFGPGTRLTVL.

This clonotype has at least ten counts. This sequence joins TRBV20-1 and TRBJ2-7; D could derive from TRBD1 or TRBD2 (6 bases each). The CDR3 runs to 14 residues. The germline gives CDR1 DFQATT, CDR2 SNEGSKA (reference sequence). Trimming cost V 2 bases and J 2 bases, with 13 bases left between them. The CDR3, as DNA: TGCAGTGCTAGATCGGAGGGGGGCCCCTACGAGCAGTACTTC. Its translation is CSARSEGGPYEQYF.

The V call is TRBV9, the J call TRBJ2-6; 10 bases agree with TRBD1. Germline trimming cut 3 bases from V and 2 bases from J; bases unmatched to any gene: 5. The germline gives CDR1 SGDLS, CDR2 YYNGEE. This CDR3 has 17 amino acids. The CDR3: CASSGRGQGAGANVLTF. In DNA, the CDR3 is TGTGCCAGCAGCGGAAGAGGACAGGGGGCTGGGGCCAACGTCCTGACTTTC.

This sequence joins TRBV6-1 and TRBJ2-5; TRBD2 aligns across 9 bases. V was pared by 0 bases and J by 2 bases, with 10 bases of the junction left unmatched. The germline CDR1 and CDR2 sequences are MNHNS and SASEGT. The CDR3 has 18 residues. Here the CDR3 reads CASSEASPRTSAQETQYF. In nucleotides, the CDR3 is TGTGCCAGCAGTGAAGCAAGCCCCAGGACTAGCGCACAAGAGACCCAGTACTTC.

This clonotype was observed at least ten times. The chain uses TRBV29-1 and TRBJ2-1; TRBD2 agrees at 8 bases. The CDR3 totals 13 residues. In germline, CDR1 is SQVTM, CDR2 ANQGSEA. With 7 bases clipped from V and 4 bases from J, the junction kept 6 bases outside the gene matches. CDR3 in DNA: TGCAGCGCCGGGACTAGAGCATACAATGAGCAGTTCTTC. Its translation: CSAGTRAYNEQFF.

The CDR3 sequence: CAISETQGAGGTDTQYF. The CDR3, as DNA: TGTGCCATCAGTGAGACGCAGGGGGCAGGTGGCACAGATACGCAGTATTTT. The V gene is TRBV10-3, the J gene TRBJ2-3, with TRBD1 matching over 8 bases. The CDR3 totals 17 residues. Germline CDR1 is ENHRY and CDR2 is SYGVKD. J gave up 1 base and V 2 bases, and 8 bases lay outside the gene matches.